These T cell receptor beta chains were read from a single sample in a study of patients and donors after allogeneic stem cell transplantation. TCRdb recomputed calls from the RT-PCR reads with MiXCR, one row per CDR3 protein. This sample has approximately 170,000 distinct CDR3 sequences, with roughly 22% found just once. The source material was blood, either unsorted or a sorted T cell fraction (not recorded which). The receptors shown here come from a human donor who was either an allogeneic HSCT recipient or a stem cell or donor lymphocyte infusion donor (not recorded which). It is not recorded whose cells these are; they may come from a transplant donor. The CDR3 runs from the conserved cysteine through the conserved F or W. Each record gives: clone size, V gene, D gene, J gene, CDR3 protein, CDR3 DNA. The D gene is left open where the match is weak. Clone size is stated in some rows and not others, as once, few, many or a class when expanded.

clone_size: NA; v_call: TRBV11-2; d_call: NA; j_call: TRBJ2-3; cdr3_aa: CASSSITPISGGTDTQYF; cdr3_nt: TGTGCCAGCAGCTCCATCACGCCGATTAGCGGCGGCACAGATACGCAGTATTTT
clone_size: NA; v_call: TRBV20-1; d_call: NA; j_call: TRBJ2-1; cdr3_aa: CSARDVTFYEQFF; cdr3_nt: TGCAGTGCTAGAGATGTAACTTTCTATGAGCAGTTCTTC
clone_size: NA; v_call: TRBV4-1; d_call: NA; j_call: TRBJ2-7; cdr3_aa: CASSQVETLSYEQYF; cdr3_nt: TGCGCCAGCAGCCAAGTCGAAACCCTCTCCTACGAGCAGTACTTC
clone_size: NA; v_call: TRBV7-3; d_call: NA; j_call: TRBJ2-5; cdr3_aa: CASSLNRQETQYF; cdr3_nt: TGCGCCAGCAGCTTGAACAGGCAAGAGACCCAGTACTTC
clone_size: few; v_call: TRBV20-1; d_call: TRBD2; j_call: TRBJ2-3; cdr3_aa: CSARGSSGGSTDTQYF; cdr3_nt: TGCAGTGCTAGAGGGTCTAGCGGGGGGAGCACAGATACGCAGTATTTT
clone_size: NA; v_call: TRBV20-1; d_call: NA; j_call: TRBJ2-1; cdr3_aa: CSAREGREAYSYNEQFF; cdr3_nt: TGCAGTGCTAGAGAAGGCAGGGAGGCCTATTCCTACAATGAGCAGTTCTTC
clone_size: few; v_call: TRBV12-3/TRBV12-4; d_call: NA; j_call: TRBJ1-2; cdr3_aa: CASGLPGYGYTF; cdr3_nt: TGTGCCAGCGGGCTGCCCGGTTATGGCTACACCTTC
clone_size: NA; v_call: TRBV5-1; d_call: NA; j_call: TRBJ1-2; cdr3_aa: CASSLVGHGYTF; cdr3_nt: TGCGCCAGCAGCTTGGTAGGGCATGGCTACACCTTC
clone_size: NA; v_call: TRBV12-3/TRBV12-4; d_call: TRBD1; j_call: TRBJ1-5; cdr3_aa: CASSPQRTGELYSNQPQHF; cdr3_nt: TGTGCCAGCAGCCCTCAACGGACAGGGGAACTATATAGCAATCAGCCCCAGCATTTT
clone_size: once; v_call: TRBV10-3; d_call: TRBD2; j_call: TRBJ2-3; cdr3_aa: CACLARGGDTQYF; cdr3_nt: TGTGCCTGCCTAGCGCGCGGGGGTGATACGCAGTATTTT
clone_size: few; v_call: TRBV30; d_call: NA; j_call: TRBJ2-3; cdr3_aa: CAWKGVWTDTQYF; cdr3_nt: TGTGCCTGGAAGGGGGTTTGGACAGATACGCAGTATTTT
clone_size: few; v_call: TRBV6-5; d_call: NA; j_call: TRBJ2-7; cdr3_aa: CASSYILSSYEQYF; cdr3_nt: TGTGCCAGCAGTTACATCCTAAGCTCCTACGAGCAGTACTTC
clone_size: NA; v_call: TRBV4-3; d_call: TRBD2; j_call: TRBJ2-1; cdr3_aa: CASSQDSQGLEVRNEQFF; cdr3_nt: TGCGCCAGCAGCCAAGATTCGCAGGGACTAGAGGTTAGAAATGAGCAGTTCTTC
clone_size: few; v_call: TRBV2; d_call: TRBD1; j_call: TRBJ1-1; cdr3_aa: CASSATGGATEAFF; cdr3_nt: TGTGCCAGCAGTGCGACAGGGGGAGCCACTGAAGCTTTCTTT
clone_size: NA; v_call: TRBV7-7; d_call: TRBD1; j_call: TRBJ2-7; cdr3_aa: CASSLTGMNEQYF; cdr3_nt: TGTGCTAGCAGCTTGACAGGGATGAACGAGCAGTACTTC
clone_size: few; v_call: TRBV7-2; d_call: NA; j_call: TRBJ1-3; cdr3_aa: CASSLFHEGNTIYF; cdr3_nt: TGTGCCAGCAGCTTATTCCACGAAGGAAACACCATATATTTT
clone_size: NA; v_call: TRBV30; d_call: NA; j_call: TRBJ2-7; cdr3_aa: CAWRSHLRDEQYF; cdr3_nt: TGTGCCTGGAGGTCCCACCTTCGAGACGAGCAGTACTTC
clone_size: few; v_call: TRBV15; d_call: NA; j_call: TRBJ1-3; cdr3_aa: CATSRDPGGSGNTIYF; cdr3_nt: TGTGCCACCAGCAGAGATCCGGGGGGATCTGGAAACACCATATATTTT
clone_size: NA; v_call: TRBV29-1; d_call: TRBD2; j_call: TRBJ2-7; cdr3_aa: CSVISGAYEQYF; cdr3_nt: TGCAGCGTTATAAGCGGGGCCTACGAGCAGTACTTC
clone_size: few; v_call: TRBV5-6; d_call: NA; j_call: TRBJ1-6; cdr3_aa: CASSLGGPMKISPLHF; cdr3_nt: TGTGCCAGCAGCTTAGGCGGCCCTATGAAAATTTCACCCCTCCACTTT
clone_size: few; v_call: TRBV5-1; d_call: TRBD1; j_call: TRBJ1-2; cdr3_aa: CASKGQEGDGYTF; cdr3_nt: TGCGCCAGCAAGGGACAGGAGGGCGATGGCTACACCTTC
clone_size: many; v_call: TRBV29-1; d_call: NA; j_call: TRBJ1-2; cdr3_aa: CSVGRPAGDGYGYTF; cdr3_nt: TGCAGCGTCGGGCGTCCGGCAGGGGACGGCTATGGCTACACCTTC
clone_size: few; v_call: TRBV4-3; d_call: NA; j_call: TRBJ1-4; cdr3_aa: CASSRQPGEKLFF; cdr3_nt: TGCGCCAGCAGCCGACAGCCAGGTGAAAAACTGTTTTTT
clone_size: few; v_call: TRBV20-1; d_call: TRBD2; j_call: TRBJ2-7; cdr3_aa: CSAILAGMGEQYF; cdr3_nt: TGCAGTGCTATTCTAGCGGGCATGGGGGAGCAGTACTTC
clone_size: few; v_call: TRBV6-2/TRBV6-3; d_call: NA; j_call: TRBJ2-1; cdr3_aa: CASSYLEEQFF; cdr3_nt: TGTGCCAGCAGTTATTTAGAAGAGCAGTTCTTC
clone_size: NA; v_call: TRBV12-3/TRBV12-4; d_call: NA; j_call: TRBJ1-2; cdr3_aa: CASSLVLWVPEPDGYTF; cdr3_nt: TGTGCCAGCAGTTTAGTCCTATGGGTCCCAGAGCCCGACGGCTACACCTTC
clone_size: NA; v_call: TRBV12-3/TRBV12-4; d_call: NA; j_call: TRBJ1-1; cdr3_aa: CASSSQGAEAFF; cdr3_nt: TGTGCCAGCAGTTCTCAGGGAGCTGAAGCTTTCTTT
clone_size: few; v_call: TRBV29-1; d_call: NA; j_call: TRBJ2-1; cdr3_aa: CSVEGLPVENEQFF; cdr3_nt: TGCAGCGTTGAAGGGCTCCCCGTTGAGAATGAGCAGTTCTTC
clone_size: few; v_call: TRBV11-2; d_call: NA; j_call: TRBJ2-1; cdr3_aa: CASSLVFLGGEQFF; cdr3_nt: TGTGCCAGCAGCTTAGTATTTTTAGGTGGTGAGCAGTTCTTC
clone_size: few; v_call: TRBV12-3/TRBV12-4; d_call: TRBD1; j_call: TRBJ1-5; cdr3_aa: CASSGTGDDQPQHF; cdr3_nt: TGTGCCAGCAGTGGGACAGGGGACGATCAGCCCCAGCATTTT
clone_size: few; v_call: TRBV18; d_call: TRBD1; j_call: TRBJ1-4; cdr3_aa: CASSPGTGREKLFF; cdr3_nt: TGTGCCAGCTCACCTGGGACAGGGAGAGAAAAACTGTTTTTT